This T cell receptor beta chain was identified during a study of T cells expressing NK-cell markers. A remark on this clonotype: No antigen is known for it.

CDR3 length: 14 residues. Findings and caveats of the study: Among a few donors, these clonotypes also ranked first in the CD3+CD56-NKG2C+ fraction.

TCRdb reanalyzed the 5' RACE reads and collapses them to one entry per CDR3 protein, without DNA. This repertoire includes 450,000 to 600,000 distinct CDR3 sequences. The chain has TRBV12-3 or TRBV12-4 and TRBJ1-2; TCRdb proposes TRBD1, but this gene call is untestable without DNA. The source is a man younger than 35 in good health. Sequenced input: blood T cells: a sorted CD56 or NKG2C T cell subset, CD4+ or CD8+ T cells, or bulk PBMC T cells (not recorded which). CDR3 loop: CASSPPGQRYGYTF.